This TCR beta chain was observed in a study of blood T cell repertoires in COVID-19. The wider study: The United States, Italy and Spain supplied acute and convalescent COVID-19 samples. The cDNA or gDNA used as material had been derived from T cells, B-cell-depleted T cells, or PBMCs.

Source study methods: Estimated nucleated cell counts came from reference gene primer amplification. Assay used: immunoSEQ multiplex PCR; TCRdb lists only in-frame clones, some missing. That table supplies the V and J calls and clone size; D and trimming were determined from the DNA. Among roughly 250,000 clones listed, approximately 79% were seen once. Looked up from germline, CDR1 is SGHRS and CDR2 is YFSETQ. The CDR3 is 17 amino acids. Trimming pared 4 bases from V and 2 bases from J, leaving 18 bases between. Material: peripheral blood. V gene TRBV5-1 combines with J gene TRBJ1-4; D call uncertain. The source is a woman older than 75 with active or convalescent COVID-19. The CDR3 DNA reads as TGCGCCAGCAGCCTACACGGGTATGGAGTGACTAATGAAAAACTGTTTTTT. Its protein product is CASSLHGYGVTNEKLFF.